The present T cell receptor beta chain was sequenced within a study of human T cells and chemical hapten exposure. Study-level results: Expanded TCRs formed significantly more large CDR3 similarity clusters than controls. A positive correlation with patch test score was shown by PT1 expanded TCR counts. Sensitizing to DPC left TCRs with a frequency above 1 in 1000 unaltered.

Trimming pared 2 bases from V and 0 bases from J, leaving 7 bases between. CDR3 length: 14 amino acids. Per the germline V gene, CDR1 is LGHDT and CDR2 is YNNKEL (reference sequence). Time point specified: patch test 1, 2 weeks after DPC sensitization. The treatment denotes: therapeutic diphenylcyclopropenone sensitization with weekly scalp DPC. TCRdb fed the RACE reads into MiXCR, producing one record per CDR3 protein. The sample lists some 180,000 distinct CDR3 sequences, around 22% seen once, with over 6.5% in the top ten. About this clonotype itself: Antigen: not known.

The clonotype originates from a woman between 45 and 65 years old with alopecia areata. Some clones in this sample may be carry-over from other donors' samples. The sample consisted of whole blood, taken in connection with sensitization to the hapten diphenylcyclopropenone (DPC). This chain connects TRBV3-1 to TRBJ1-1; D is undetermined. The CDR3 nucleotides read TGTGCCAGCAGCCAACTACCCATGAACACTGAAGCTTTCTTT. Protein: CASSQLPMNTEAFF.